The present entry profiles one T cell receptor beta chain with its context. Its antigen is unknown. The data originate from a study of T-cell memory formation after mild COVID-19. Regarding the study as a whole: CD4+ clones that contracted lay mainly in CM and EM; CD8+ ones lay in EMRA. In pre-infection memory, a portion of responding clones appeared, which suggested that cross-reactive memory joined.

Per germline, CDR1 MNHNY and CDR2 SVGAGI (reference sequence). The CDR3 contains 11 residues. Trimming took 4 bases from V and 8 from J, leaving 6 bases between them. Constant-segment primers served in 5'RACE that generated TCR alpha and TCR beta cDNA libraries bearing sample barcodes and UMIs. TCRdb re-called the 5' RACE reads with MiXCR, one entry per CDR3 protein. The sample includes some 350,000 distinct CDR3 sequences, approximately 15% seen only once; the top ten take approximately 20%. The V gene is TRBV6-6, the J gene TRBJ1-5; D is ambiguous. The sequenced material came from PBMCs or a T cell subset sorted from them (not recorded which). The sequence came from a man younger than 30 who had mild COVID-19 (a few samples of this study predate the infection). Cell type and time point are not known. CDR3 coding DNA: TGTGCCAGCAGTTCTTCTGAGCCCCAGCATTTT. The encoded protein is CASSSSEPQHF.